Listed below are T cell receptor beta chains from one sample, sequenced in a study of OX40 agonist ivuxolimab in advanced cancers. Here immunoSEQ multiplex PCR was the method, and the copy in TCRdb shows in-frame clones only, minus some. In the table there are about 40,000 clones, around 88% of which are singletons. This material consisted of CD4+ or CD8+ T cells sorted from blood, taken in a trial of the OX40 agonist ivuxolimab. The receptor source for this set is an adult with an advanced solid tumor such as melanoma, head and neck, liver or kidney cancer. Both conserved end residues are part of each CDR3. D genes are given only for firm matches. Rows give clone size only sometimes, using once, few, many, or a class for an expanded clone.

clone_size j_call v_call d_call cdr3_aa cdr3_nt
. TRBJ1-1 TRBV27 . CASSYTENTEAFF TGTGCCAGCAGTTATACCGAGAACACTGAAGCTTTCTTT
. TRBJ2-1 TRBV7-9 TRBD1 CASSRIDRDGNEQFF TGTGCCAGCAGCCGAATCGACAGGGATGGCAATGAGCAGTTCTTC
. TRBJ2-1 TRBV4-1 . CASSQVQGSGQPYNEQFF TGCGCCAGCAGCCAAGTCCAGGGCAGTGGGCAACCGTACAATGAGCAGTTCTTC
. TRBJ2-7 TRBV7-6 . CASSASPGALSSYEQYF TGTGCCAGCAGCGCCAGCCCGGGGGCCCTAAGCTCCTACGAGCAGTACTTC
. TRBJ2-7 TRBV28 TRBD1 CASSSGQGSYEQYF TGTGCCAGCAGTTCGGGACAGGGGTCCTACGAGCAGTACTTC
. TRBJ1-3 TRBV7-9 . CATGITNTIYF TGTGCCACAGGGATCACGAACACCATATATTTT
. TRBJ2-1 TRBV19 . CASSIYLDSYNEQFF TGTGCCAGTAGTATATATCTTGATAGCTACAATGAGCAGTTCTTC
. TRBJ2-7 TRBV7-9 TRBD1 CASSSGQGADYEQYF TGTGCCAGCAGCTCGGGACAGGGGGCCGACTACGAGCAGTACTTC
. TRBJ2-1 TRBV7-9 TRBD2 CASSPLLGTSAKNEQFF TGTGCCAGCAGCCCCTTGCTGGGGACTAGCGCAAAGAATGAGCAGTTCTTC
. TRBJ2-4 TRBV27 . CASSTINRNIQYF TGTGCCAGCAGTACGATCAATCGAAACATTCAGTACTTC
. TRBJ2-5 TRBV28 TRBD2 CASSFALAGARETQYF TGTGCCAGCAGTTTTGCACTAGCGGGAGCCCGAGAGACCCAGTACTTC
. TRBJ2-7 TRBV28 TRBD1 CASSFTGVNYEQYF TGTGCCAGCAGTTTCACAGGGGTTAACTACGAGCAGTACTTC
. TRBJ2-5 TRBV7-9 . CASSLGKGLETQYF TGTGCCAGCAGCTTAGGTAAAGGATTGGAGACCCAGTACTTC
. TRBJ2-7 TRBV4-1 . CASSHKGVSRYEQYF TGCGCCAGCAGCCATAAGGGAGTAAGTCGGTACGAGCAGTACTTC
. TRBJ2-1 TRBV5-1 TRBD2 CASSLRLANNEQFF TGCGCCAGCAGCTTACGACTAGCGAATAATGAGCAGTTCTTC
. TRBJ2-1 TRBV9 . CASSAKRDSSYNEQFF TGTGCCAGCAGCGCGAAAAGAGATAGCTCCTACAATGAGCAGTTCTTC
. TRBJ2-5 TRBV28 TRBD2 CASLGLAGVGTQYF TGTGCCAGCCTAGGACTAGCGGGAGTGGGGACCCAGTACTTC
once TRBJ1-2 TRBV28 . CASSPDYGYTF TGTGCCAGCAGTCCCGACTATGGCTACACCTTC
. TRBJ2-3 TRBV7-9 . CASSLQRGPSTDTQYF TGTGCCAGCAGCTTACAGCGCGGGCCTAGCACAGATACGCAGTATTTT
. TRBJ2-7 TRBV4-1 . CASSQVGSRSYEQYF TGCGCCAGCAGCCAAGTTGGTAGCCGGTCCTACGAGCAGTACTTC
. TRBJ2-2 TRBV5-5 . CASSFPSTATGELFF TGTGCCAGCAGCTTTCCTAGCACGGCCACCGGGGAGCTGTTTTTT
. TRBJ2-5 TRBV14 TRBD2 CASSQLAGYQETQYF TGTGCCAGCAGCCAACTAGCGGGGTACCAAGAGACCCAGTACTTC
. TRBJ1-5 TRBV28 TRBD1 CASSLTGAGQPQHF TGTGCCAGCAGCCTGACAGGGGCCGGTCAGCCCCAGCATTTT
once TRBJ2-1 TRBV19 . CASSIWGRGDNEQFF TGTGCCAGTAGTATATGGGGGAGGGGGGACAATGAGCAGTTCTTC
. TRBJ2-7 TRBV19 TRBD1 CASSIGFRDRGVDEQYF TGTGCCAGTAGTATTGGGTTTCGAGACAGGGGTGTTGACGAGCAGTACTTC
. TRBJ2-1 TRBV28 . CASSLTRIAYNEQFF TGTGCCAGCAGCTTGACCCGTATCGCCTACAATGAGCAGTTCTTC
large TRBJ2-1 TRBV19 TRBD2 CATEPGTSAYNEQFF TGTGCCACCGAACCCGGGACTAGCGCCTACAATGAGCAGTTCTTC
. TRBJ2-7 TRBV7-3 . CASSTSSSYEQYF TGTGCCAGCAGCACATCCAGCTCCTACGAGCAGTACTTC
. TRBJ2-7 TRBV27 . CASSLSAGVGAYEQYF TGTGCCAGCAGTTTATCGGCCGGGGTAGGGGCCTACGAGCAGTACTTC
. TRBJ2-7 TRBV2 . CASRLGTYEQYF TGTGCCAGCAGGCTGGGGACCTACGAGCAGTACTTC
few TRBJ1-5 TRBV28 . CASSLYRYSNQPQHF TGTGCCAGCAGTTTATACCGGTATAGCAATCAGCCCCAGCATTTT